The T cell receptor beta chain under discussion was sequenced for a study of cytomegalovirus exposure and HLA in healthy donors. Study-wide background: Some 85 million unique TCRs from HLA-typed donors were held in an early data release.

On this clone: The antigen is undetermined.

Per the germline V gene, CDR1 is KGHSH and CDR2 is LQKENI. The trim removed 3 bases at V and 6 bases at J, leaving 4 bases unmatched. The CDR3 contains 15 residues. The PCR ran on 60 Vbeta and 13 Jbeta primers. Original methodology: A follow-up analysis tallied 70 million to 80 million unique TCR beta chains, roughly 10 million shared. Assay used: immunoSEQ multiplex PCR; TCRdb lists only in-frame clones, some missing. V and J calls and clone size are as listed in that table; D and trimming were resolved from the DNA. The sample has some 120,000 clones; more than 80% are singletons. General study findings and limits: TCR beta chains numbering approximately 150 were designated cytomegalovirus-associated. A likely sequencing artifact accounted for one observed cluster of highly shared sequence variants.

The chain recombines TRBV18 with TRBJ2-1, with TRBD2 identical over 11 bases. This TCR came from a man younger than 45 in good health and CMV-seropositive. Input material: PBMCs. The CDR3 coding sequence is TGTGCCAGCTCACCCCTGCTAGCGGGGGGCAATGAGCAGTTCTTC. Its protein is CASSPLLAGGNEQFF. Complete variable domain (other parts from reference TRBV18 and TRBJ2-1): NAGVMQNPRHLVRRRGQEARLRCSPMKGHSHVYWYRQLPEEGLKFMVYLQKENIIDESGMPKERFSAEFPKEGPSILRIQQVVRGDSAAYFCASSPLLAGGNEQFFGPGTRLTVL.